Included here is one T cell receptor (beta chain) sequence, with context. Its antigen is not known. The CDR3 totals 15 residues. The germline CDR1 and CDR2 sequences are ENHRY and SYGVKD. The V segment lost 3 bases and the J segment 5 bases; nucleotides outside the gene matches: 3. The record originates from a study of cytomegalovirus exposure and HLA in healthy donors. General study findings and limits: In vitro work confirmed that a few CMV-associated chains recognize CMV antigens. Subsequent analysis of the approximately 110 validation repertoires found a tendency for first-cohort TCR clusters to co-occur.

The table came from immunoSEQ multiplex PCR; TCRdb's copy has only in-frame clones and leaves some out. There are roughly 60,000 clones in the sample; 95% occur only once, and 5.8% lies in the top ten. The J gene is TRBJ2-3, the V gene TRBV10-3; TRBD2 aligns across 12 bases. The sample taken for sequencing was PBMCs. The clonotype comes from a woman under 30 in good health and CMV-seropositive. The CDR3 nucleotides are TGTGCCATCAGTGAAGCTAGCGGGGGGGTAGATACGCAGTATTTT. It specifies CAISEASGGVDTQYF.